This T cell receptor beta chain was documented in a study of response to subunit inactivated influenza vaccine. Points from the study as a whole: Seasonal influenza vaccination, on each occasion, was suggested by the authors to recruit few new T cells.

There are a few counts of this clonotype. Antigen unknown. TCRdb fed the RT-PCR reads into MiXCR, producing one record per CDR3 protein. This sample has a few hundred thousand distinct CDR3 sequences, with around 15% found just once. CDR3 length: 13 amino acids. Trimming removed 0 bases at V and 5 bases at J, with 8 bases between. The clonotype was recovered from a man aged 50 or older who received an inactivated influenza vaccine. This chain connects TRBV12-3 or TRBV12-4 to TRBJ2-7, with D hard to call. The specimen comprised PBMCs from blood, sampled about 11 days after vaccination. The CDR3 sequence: CASSLAHKNEQYF. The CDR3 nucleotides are TGTGCCAGCAGTTTAGCACACAAAAACGAGCAGTACTTC.